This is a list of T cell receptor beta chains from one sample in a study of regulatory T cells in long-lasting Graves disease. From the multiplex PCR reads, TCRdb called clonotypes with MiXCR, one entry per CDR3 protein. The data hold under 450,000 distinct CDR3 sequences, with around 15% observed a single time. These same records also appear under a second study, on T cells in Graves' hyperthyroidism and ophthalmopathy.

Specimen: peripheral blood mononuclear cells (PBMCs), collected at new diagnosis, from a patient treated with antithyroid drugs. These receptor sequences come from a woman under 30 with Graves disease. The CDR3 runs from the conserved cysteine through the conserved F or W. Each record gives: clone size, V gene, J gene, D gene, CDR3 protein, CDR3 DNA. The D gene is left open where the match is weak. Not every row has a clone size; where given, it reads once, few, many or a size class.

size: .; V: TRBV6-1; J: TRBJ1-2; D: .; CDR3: CASTQAPSNYGYTF; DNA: TGTGCCTCCACCCAAGCCCCCTCTAACTATGGCTACACCTTC
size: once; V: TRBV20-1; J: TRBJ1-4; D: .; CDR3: CSAREGGGNEKLFF; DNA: TGCAGTGCTAGAGAGGGGGGGGGCAATGAAAAACTGTTTTTT
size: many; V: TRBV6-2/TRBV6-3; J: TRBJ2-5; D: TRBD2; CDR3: CASSGRGETQYF; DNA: TGTGCCAGCAGTGGGCGGGGGGAGACCCAGTACTTC
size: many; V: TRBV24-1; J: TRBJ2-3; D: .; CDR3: CATSVHPGGTDTQYF; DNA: TGTGCCACCAGTGTCCACCCGGGGGGCACAGATACGCAGTATTTT
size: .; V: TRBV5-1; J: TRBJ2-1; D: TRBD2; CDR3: CASSLTSGVPSEQFF; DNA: TGCGCCAGCAGCTTGACTAGCGGGGTACCTAGTGAGCAGTTCTTC
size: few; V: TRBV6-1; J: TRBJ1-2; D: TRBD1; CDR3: CASARSDRDSGYTF; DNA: TGTGCCAGCGCCCGCTCCGACAGGGATTCTGGCTACACCTTC
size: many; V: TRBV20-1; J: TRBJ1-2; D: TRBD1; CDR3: CSASLTGAPTGLNYGYTF; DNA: TGCAGTGCTAGCCTGACAGGGGCCCCAACAGGCCTAAACTATGGCTACACCTTC
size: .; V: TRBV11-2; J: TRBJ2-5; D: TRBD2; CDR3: CASSLGLAGGLAQETQYF; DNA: TGTGCCAGCAGCTTAGGACTAGCGGGAGGGCTGGCCCAAGAGACCCAGTACTTC
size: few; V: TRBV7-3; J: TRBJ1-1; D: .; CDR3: CASSLNAGGSAFF; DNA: TGTGCCAGCAGCTTAAACGCGGGGGGCAGCGCTTTCTTT
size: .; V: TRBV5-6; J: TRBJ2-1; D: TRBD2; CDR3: CASSRGLADNNEQFF; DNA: TGTGCCAGCAGCCGGGGACTAGCGGATAACAATGAGCAGTTCTTC
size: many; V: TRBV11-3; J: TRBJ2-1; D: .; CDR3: CASSFRGSYNEQFF; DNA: TGTGCCAGCAGCTTTAGGGGTTCCTACAATGAGCAGTTCTTC
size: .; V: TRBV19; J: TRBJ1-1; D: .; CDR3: CASSKAWGWSTEAFF; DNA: TGTGCCAGTAGTAAGGCTTGGGGATGGAGCACTGAAGCTTTCTTT
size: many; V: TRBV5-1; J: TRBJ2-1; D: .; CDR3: CASSLVGSMNYNEQFF; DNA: TGCGCCAGCAGCTTGGTTGGCAGTATGAACTACAATGAGCAGTTCTTC
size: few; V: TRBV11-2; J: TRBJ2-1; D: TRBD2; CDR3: CASSQGEAGGSYNEQFF; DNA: TGTGCCAGCAGCCAAGGGGAGGCGGGGGGCTCCTACAATGAGCAGTTCTTC
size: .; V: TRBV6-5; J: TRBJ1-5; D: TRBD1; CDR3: CASSYSIWDRERKWNQPQHF; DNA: TGTGCCAGCAGTTACTCGATTTGGGACAGGGAACGGAAATGGAATCAGCCCCAGCATTTT
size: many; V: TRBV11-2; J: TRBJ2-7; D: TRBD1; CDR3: CASSPKDRAYEQYF; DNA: TGTGCCAGCAGCCCGAAAGACAGGGCTTACGAGCAGTACTTC
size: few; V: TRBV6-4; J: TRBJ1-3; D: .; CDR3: CASSLQGVSGNTIYF; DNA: TGTGCCAGCAGCCTGCAGGGTGTCTCTGGAAACACCATATATTTT
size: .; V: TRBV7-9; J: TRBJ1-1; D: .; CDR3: CASSPQGLSEAFF; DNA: TGTGCCAGCAGCCCACAGGGTTTGTCTGAAGCTTTCTTT
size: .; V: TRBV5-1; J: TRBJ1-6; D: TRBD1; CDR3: CASSLDRFTGGEHSPLHF; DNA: TGCGCCAGCAGCTTGGACCGCTTTACAGGGGGCGAGCATTCACCCCTCCACTTT
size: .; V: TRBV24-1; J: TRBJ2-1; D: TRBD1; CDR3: CATSDLYRGKNNEQFF; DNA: TGTGCCACCAGTGATTTGTACAGGGGTAAGAACAATGAGCAGTTCTTC
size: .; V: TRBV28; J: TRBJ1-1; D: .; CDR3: CASRGGGALNTEAFF; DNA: TGTGCCAGCAGGGGGGGGGGGGCCCTGAACACTGAAGCTTTCTTT
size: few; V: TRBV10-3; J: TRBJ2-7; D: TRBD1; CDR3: CAISESPDRGYEQYF; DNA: TGTGCCATCAGTGAGTCACCGGACAGGGGGTACGAGCAGTACTTC
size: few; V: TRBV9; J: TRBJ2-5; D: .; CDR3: CASSVDGGKETQYF; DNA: TGTGCCAGCAGCGTTGACGGGGGAAAAGAGACCCAGTACTTC
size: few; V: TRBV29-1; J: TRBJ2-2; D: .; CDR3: CSVPQPEVTGELFF; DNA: TGCAGCGTTCCGCAGCCCGAGGTCACCGGGGAGCTGTTTTTT
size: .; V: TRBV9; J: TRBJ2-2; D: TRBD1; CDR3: CASSGGTGNTGELFF; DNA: TGTGCCAGCAGCGGGGGGACAGGAAACACCGGGGAGCTGTTTTTT
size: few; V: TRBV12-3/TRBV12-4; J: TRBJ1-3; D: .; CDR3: CASSFPGSSGNTIYF; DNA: TGTGCCAGCAGTTTCCCAGGGAGCTCTGGAAACACCATATATTTT
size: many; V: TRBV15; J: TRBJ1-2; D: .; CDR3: CATSRSNHQAQANYGYTF; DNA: TGTGCCACCAGCAGATCAAATCACCAGGCCCAAGCTAACTATGGCTACACCTTC
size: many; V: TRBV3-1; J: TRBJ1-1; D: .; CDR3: CASSQVSAAEAFF; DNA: TGTGCCAGCAGCCAAGTATCGGCCGCAGAAGCTTTCTTT
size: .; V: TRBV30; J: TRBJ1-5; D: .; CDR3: CAWSDGFHQPQHF; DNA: TGTGCCTGGAGTGATGGGTTTCATCAGCCCCAGCATTTT
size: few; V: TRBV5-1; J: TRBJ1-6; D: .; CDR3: CASSLDGFSNSPLHF; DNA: TGCGCCAGCAGCTTGGACGGCTTTTCAAATTCACCCCTCCACTTT
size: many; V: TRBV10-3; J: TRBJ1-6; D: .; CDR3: CAISESSTYNSPLHF; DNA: TGTGCCATCAGTGAGTCGAGTACCTATAATTCACCCCTCCACTTT
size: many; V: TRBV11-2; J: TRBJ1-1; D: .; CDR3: CASSREMRGMDAFF; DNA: TGTGCCAGCAGCCGCGAGATGCGGGGGATGGACGCTTTCTTT
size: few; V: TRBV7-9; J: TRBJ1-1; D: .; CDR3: CASSPRSSTEAFF; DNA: TGTGCCAGCAGCCCACGATCCAGCACTGAAGCTTTCTTT
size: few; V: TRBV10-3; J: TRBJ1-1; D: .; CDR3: CATEDTQNTEAFF; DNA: TGTGCCACGGAGGATACTCAGAACACTGAAGCTTTCTTT
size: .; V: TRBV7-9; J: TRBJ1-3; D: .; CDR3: CASSSLTGTSGNTIYF; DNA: TGTGCCAGCAGCTCCCTAACAGGGACCTCTGGAAACACCATATATTTT
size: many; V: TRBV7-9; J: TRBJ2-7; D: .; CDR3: CASRGGGRPEGDSYHEQYF; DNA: TGTGCCAGCAGAGGGGGAGGGAGGCCTGAGGGTGACTCGTATCACGAGCAGTACTTC
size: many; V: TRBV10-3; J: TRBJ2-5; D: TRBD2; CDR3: CATQTSGGPETQYF; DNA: TGTGCCACCCAGACTAGCGGGGGTCCGGAGACCCAGTACTTC
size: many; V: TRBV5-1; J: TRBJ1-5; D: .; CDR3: CASSWTGTEDQPQHF; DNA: TGCGCCAGCAGCTGGACCGGGACGGAGGATCAGCCCCAGCATTTT
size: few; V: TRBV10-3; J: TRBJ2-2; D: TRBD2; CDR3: CAIRGSSGTGELFF; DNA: TGTGCCATCAGGGGTTCTAGCGGCACCGGGGAGCTGTTTTTT
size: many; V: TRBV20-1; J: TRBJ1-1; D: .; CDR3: CSARETRGTEAFF; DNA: TGCAGTGCTAGAGAAACCAGGGGCACTGAAGCTTTCTTT
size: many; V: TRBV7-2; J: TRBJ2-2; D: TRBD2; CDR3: CASSLARRLAGGVTGELFF; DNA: TGTGCCAGCAGCTTAGCGCGGAGGCTAGCGGGAGGCGTGACCGGGGAGCTGTTTTTT
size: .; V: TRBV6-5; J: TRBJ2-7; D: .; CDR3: CASSSPGLDYNYEQYF; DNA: TGTGCCAGCAGTTCCCCGGGACTCGACTACAATTACGAGCAGTACTTC
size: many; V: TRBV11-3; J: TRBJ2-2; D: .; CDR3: CASSYGPGELFF; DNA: TGTGCCAGCAGTTATGGGCCCGGGGAGCTGTTTTTT
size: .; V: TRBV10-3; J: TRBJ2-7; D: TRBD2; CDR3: CAIRTSGSYEQYF; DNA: TGTGCCATCAGGACTAGCGGATCATACGAGCAGTACTTC
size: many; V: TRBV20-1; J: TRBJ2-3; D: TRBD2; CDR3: CSARDRSSGSADTQYF; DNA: TGCAGTGCTAGAGATCGGAGTAGCGGGAGTGCAGATACGCAGTATTTT
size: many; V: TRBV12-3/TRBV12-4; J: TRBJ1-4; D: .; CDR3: CASSLMVGRTNEKLFF; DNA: TGTGCCAGCAGTTTAATGGTGGGACGGACTAATGAAAAACTGTTTTTT
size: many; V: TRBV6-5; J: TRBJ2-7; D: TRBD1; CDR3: CASSSQGVRPMYF; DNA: TGTGCCAGCAGTTCTCAGGGGGTCCGCCCCATGTACTTC
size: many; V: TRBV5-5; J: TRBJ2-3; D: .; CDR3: CASSPGTGWDTQYF; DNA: TGTGCCAGCAGCCCTGGGACGGGGTGGGATACGCAGTATTTT
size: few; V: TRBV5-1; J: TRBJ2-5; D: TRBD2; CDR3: CASSSTSGEETQYF; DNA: TGCGCCAGCAGCTCGACTAGCGGGGAAGAGACCCAGTACTTC
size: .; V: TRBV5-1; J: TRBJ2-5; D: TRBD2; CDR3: CASSLRASGNNQETQYF; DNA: TGCGCCAGCAGCTTGAGGGCTAGCGGAAATAACCAAGAGACCCAGTACTTC
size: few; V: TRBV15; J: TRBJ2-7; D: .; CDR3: CATSRDKGYEQYF; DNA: TGTGCCACCAGCAGAGATAAGGGTTACGAGCAGTACTTC
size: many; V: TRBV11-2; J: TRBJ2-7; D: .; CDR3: CASSLSGAPEQYF; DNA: TGTGCCAGCAGCTTATCGGGAGCCCCCGAGCAGTACTTC
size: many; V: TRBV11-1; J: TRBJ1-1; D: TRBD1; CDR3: CASSLGDRVFMNTEAFF; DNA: TGTGCCAGCAGCTTAGGGGACAGGGTGTTTATGAACACTGAAGCTTTCTTT
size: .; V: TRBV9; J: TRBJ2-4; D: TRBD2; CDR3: CASSSRTSGRLAKDIQYF; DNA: TGTGCCAGCAGCTCGCGGACTAGCGGGAGACTAGCCAAAGACATTCAGTACTTC
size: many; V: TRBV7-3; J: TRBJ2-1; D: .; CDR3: CASSFEGGNEQFF; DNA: TGTGCCAGCAGCTTCGAAGGGGGCAATGAGCAGTTCTTC
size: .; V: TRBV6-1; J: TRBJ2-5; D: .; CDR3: CASGGSRDTYQETQYF; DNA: TGTGCCAGTGGAGGGTCCAGAGACACATACCAAGAGACCCAGTACTTC
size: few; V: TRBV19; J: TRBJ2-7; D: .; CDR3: CASSIKGSYEQYF; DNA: TGTGCCAGTAGTATTAAGGGGTCCTACGAGCAGTACTTC
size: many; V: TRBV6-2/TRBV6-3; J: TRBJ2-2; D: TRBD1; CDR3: CASSWEPGQGGSGELFF; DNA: TGTGCCAGCAGTTGGGAACCAGGACAGGGAGGTTCCGGGGAGCTGTTTTTT
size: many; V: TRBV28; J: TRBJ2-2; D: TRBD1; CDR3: CASSLKTGMNTGELFF; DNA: TGTGCCAGCAGTTTGAAGACAGGGATGAACACCGGGGAGCTGTTTTTT